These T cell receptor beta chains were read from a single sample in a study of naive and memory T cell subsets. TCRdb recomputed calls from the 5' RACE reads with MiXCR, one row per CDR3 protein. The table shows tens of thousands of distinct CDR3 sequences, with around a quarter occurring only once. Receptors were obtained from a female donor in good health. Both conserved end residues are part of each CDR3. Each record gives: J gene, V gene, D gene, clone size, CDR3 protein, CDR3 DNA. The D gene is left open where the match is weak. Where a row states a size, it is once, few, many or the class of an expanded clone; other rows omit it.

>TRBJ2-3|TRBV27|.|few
CASVGSPGGRVQPDTQYF
TGTGCCAGCGTTGGGTCTCCGGGTGGTCGGGTTCAGCCAGATACGCAGTATTTT
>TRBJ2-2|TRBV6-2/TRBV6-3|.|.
CASRGSVNTGELFF
TGTGCCAGCAGGGGAAGCGTGAACACCGGGGAGCTGTTTTTT
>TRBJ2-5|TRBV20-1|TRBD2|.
CSASRYGSGRETQYF
TGCAGTGCTTCCCGTTATGGTAGCGGGAGGGAGACCCAGTACTTC
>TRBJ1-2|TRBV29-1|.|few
CSVDHYGYTF
TGCAGCGTTGATCACTATGGCTACACCTTC
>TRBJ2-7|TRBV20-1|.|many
CSASPGPAYEQYF
TGCAGTGCTTCCCCGGGACCTGCCTACGAGCAGTACTTC
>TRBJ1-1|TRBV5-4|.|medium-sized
CASSLDAWTEAFF
TGTGCCAGCAGCTTGGATGCGTGGACTGAAGCTTTCTTT
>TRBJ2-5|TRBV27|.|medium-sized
CASSFSSSVWTQYF
TGTGCCAGCAGTTTCTCGTCGTCTGTATGGACCCAGTACTTC
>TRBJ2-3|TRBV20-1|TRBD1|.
CSARVEGQVTDTQYF
TGCAGTGCTAGAGTAGAGGGACAGGTCACAGATACGCAGTATTTT
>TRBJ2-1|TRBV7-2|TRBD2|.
CASSFGLAGYSSYNEQFF
TGTGCCAGCAGCTTTGGACTAGCGGGATATAGCTCCTACAATGAGCAGTTCTTC
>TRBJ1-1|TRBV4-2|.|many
CASSQAGQLEAFF
TGTGCCAGCAGCCAAGCTGGGCAGCTTGAAGCTTTCTTT
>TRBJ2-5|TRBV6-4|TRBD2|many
CATSDASGGIQETQYF
TGTGCCACCAGTGACGCTAGCGGGGGGATCCAAGAGACCCAGTACTTC
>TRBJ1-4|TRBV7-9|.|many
CASSTGGNEKLFF
TGTGCCAGCAGCACAGGCGGGAATGAAAAACTGTTTTTT
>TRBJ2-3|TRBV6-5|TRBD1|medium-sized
CASSYSPTGSPPDTQYF
TGTGCCAGCAGTTACTCTCCGACAGGGAGTCCCCCAGATACGCAGTATTTT
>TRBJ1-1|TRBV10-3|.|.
CAISRTGPVAFF
TGTGCCATCAGTCGCACAGGGCCGGTAGCTTTCTTT
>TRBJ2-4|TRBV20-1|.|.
CSATGKQAKNIQYF
TGCAGTGCTACGGGGAAGCAAGCCAAAAACATTCAGTACTTC
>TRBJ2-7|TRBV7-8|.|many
CASSLDSPSSYEQYF
TGTGCCAGCAGCTTAGATTCACCGAGCTCCTACGAGCAGTACTTC
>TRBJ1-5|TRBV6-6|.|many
CASSPGTFLIEPQHF
TGTGCCAGCAGTCCCGGGACTTTCCTTATCGAGCCCCAGCATTTT
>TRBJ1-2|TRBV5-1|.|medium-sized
CASSLGAEETYTF
TGCGCCAGCAGCTTGGGGGCCGAAGAGACCTACACCTTC
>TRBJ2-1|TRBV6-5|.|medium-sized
CASSPGGPSYNEQFF
TGTGCCAGCAGCCCAGGGGGGCCCTCCTACAATGAGCAGTTCTTC
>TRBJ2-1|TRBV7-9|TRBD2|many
CASSFGTSHPPTYNEQFF
TGTGCCAGCAGCTTTGGGACTAGCCATCCCCCTACCTACAATGAGCAGTTCTTC
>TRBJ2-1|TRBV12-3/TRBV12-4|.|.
CASSLFQGWEQFF
TGTGCCAGCAGTTTATTCCAGGGGTGGGAGCAGTTCTTC
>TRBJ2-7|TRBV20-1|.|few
CSAPRGLEQYF
TGCAGTGCCCCTCGAGGGCTCGAGCAGTACTTC
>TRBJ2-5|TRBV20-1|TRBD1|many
CSATGTEETQYF
TGCAGTGCCACCGGGACAGAAGAGACCCAGTACTTC
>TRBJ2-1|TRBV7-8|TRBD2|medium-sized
CASSPWREGIDEQFF
TGTGCCAGCAGCCCGTGGCGGGAGGGTATAGATGAGCAGTTCTTC
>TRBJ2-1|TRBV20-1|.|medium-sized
CSARGDGYNEQFF
TGCAGTGCTAGAGGGGACGGATACAATGAGCAGTTCTTC
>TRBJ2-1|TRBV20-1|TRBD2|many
CSAPKASGRYEQFF
TGCAGTGCCCCTAAGGCTAGCGGGAGGTATGAGCAGTTCTTC
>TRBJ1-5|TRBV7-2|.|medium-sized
CASSQKTAAPLQPQHF
TGTGCCAGCAGCCAAAAGACAGCCGCTCCCCTTCAGCCCCAGCATTTT
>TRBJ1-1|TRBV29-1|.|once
CSVTANTEAFF
TGCAGCGTTACAGCAAACACTGAAGCTTTCTTT
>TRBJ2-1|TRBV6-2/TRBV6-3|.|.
CASSRTSHNEQFF
TGTGCCAGCAGCAGGACGAGTCACAATGAGCAGTTCTTC
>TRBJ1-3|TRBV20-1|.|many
CSAALIRGNTIYF
TGCAGTGCCGCATTGATACGTGGAAACACCATATATTTT
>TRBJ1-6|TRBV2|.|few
CASSRTAYNSPLHF
TGTGCCAGCAGTCGGACAGCCTATAATTCACCCCTCCACTTT
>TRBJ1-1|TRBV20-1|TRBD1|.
CSVSRQGMNTEAFF
TGCAGTGTATCAAGACAGGGAATGAACACTGAAGCTTTCTTT
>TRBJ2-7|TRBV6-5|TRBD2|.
CASSRFSGGAEIKQYF
TGTGCCAGCAGCCGATTTAGCGGGGGGGCCGAAATAAAGCAGTACTTC
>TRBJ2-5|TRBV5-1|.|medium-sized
CASSFGTAGQETQYF
TGCGCCAGCAGCTTTGGGACGGCGGGCCAAGAGACCCAGTACTTC
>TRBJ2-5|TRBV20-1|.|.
CSARDSPAQETQYF
TGCAGTGCTAGAGACTCCCCGGCGCAAGAGACCCAGTACTTC
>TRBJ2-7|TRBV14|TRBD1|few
CASSKTGNYEQYF
TGTGCCAGCAGCAAGACAGGGAACTACGAGCAGTACTTC
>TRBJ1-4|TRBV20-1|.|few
CSAMGRINEKLFF
TGCAGTGCCATGGGACGGATTAATGAAAAACTGTTTTTT
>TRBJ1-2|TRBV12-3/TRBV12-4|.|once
CASSLTGRDGYTF
TGTGCCAGCAGTTTAACTGGAAGGGATGGCTACACCTTC
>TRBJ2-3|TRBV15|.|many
CATSRGEGSTTDTQYF
TGTGCCACCAGCAGAGGAGAGGGGAGTACGACAGATACGCAGTATTTT
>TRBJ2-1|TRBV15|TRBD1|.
CATSPQGTGGDEQFF
TGTGCCACCAGCCCCCAGGGGACAGGGGGCGATGAGCAGTTCTTC
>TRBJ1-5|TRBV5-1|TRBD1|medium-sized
CASSLDGTGLLQHF
TGCGCCAGCAGCTTGGACGGGACAGGGCTCCTCCAGCATTTT
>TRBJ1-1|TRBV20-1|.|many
CSARDSLNTEAFF
TGCAGTGCTAGAGACAGTTTGAACACTGAAGCTTTCTTT
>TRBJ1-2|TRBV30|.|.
CAWSLTFGYTF
TGTGCCTGGAGTTTGACTTTCGGCTACACCTTC
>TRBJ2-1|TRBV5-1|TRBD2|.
CASSLTGTSGYNEQFF
TGCGCCAGCAGCTTAACCGGGACTAGCGGTTACAATGAGCAGTTCTTC
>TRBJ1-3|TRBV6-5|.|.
CASRGSGNTIYF
TGTGCCAGCAGGGGATCTGGAAACACCATATATTTT
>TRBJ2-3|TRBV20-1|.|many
CSASWGRSRTDTQYF
TGCAGTGCTAGTTGGGGAAGAAGTCGCACAGATACGCAGTATTTT
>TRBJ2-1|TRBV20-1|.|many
CSAMSTSIAMRQFF
TGCAGTGCCATGAGCACATCTATTGCAATGAGACAGTTCTTC
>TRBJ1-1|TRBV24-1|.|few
CATAGTGNTEAFF
TGTGCCACCGCTGGGACCGGAAACACTGAAGCTTTCTTT
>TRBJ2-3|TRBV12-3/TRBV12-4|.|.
CASSVGSTDTQYF
TGTGCCAGCAGTGTTGGCAGCACAGATACGCAGTATTTT
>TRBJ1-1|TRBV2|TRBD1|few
CASIGQGLERNTEAFF
TGTGCCAGCATCGGACAGGGATTGGAGAGGAACACTGAAGCTTTCTTT
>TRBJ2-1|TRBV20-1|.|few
CSQQFARRGRNEQFF
TGCAGTCAACAATTCGCTCGGCGGGGAAGGAATGAGCAGTTCTTC
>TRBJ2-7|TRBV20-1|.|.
CSATKQGTSYEQYF
TGCAGTGCTACGAAACAGGGAACTTCCTACGAGCAGTACTTC
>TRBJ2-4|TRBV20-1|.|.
CSARTGNIQYF
TGCAGTGCTCGTACAGGAAACATTCAGTACTTC
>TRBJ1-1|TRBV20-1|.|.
CSAGTSSLVEAFF
TGCAGTGCTGGGACTTCCTCCCTCGTTGAAGCTTTCTTT
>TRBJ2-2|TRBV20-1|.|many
CSARDFQVTGELFF
TGCAGTGCTAGAGATTTCCAGGTCACCGGGGAGCTGTTTTTT
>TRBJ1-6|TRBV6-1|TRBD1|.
CASKVDRGHSPLHF
TGTGCCAGCAAGGTCGACAGGGGGCATTCACCCCTCCACTTT
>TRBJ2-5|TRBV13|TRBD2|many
CASSLWVAGAETQYF
TGTGCCAGCAGCTTATGGGTAGCGGGAGCAGAGACCCAGTACTTC
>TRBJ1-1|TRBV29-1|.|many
CSARAQRNTEAFF
TGCAGCGCTAGGGCCCAACGGAACACTGAAGCTTTCTTT
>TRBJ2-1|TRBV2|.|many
CARGTDEQFF
TGTGCCAGAGGGACGGATGAGCAGTTCTTC